These T cell receptor beta chains were read from a single sample in a study of graft-versus-host responses after intestinal transplantation. Generated by immunoSEQ multiplex PCR, the TCRdb table keeps only in-frame clones and is missing some. The sample consists of over 3,000 clones, 40% to 45% of them appearing once. The source was alloreactive CD8+ T cells from a mixed lymphocyte reaction culture, collected before transplantation. Receptors originate from a human patient who was an organ donor for intestinal transplantation. Both conserved end residues are part of each CDR3. The order of the fields is CDR3 DNA, CDR3 protein, V gene, clone size, J gene, D gene. The D gene is left open where the match is weak. The size field is filled for only some rows; it gives once, few, many or a size class.

TGCGCCATCTCGATGGAAGACTTGACCTCCTACAATGAGCAGTTCTTC | CAISMEDLTSYNEQFF | TRBV5-1 | NA | TRBJ2-1 | NA
TGTGCCAGCTCTCGATTGACAGGGAGAGGTAATCAGCCCCAGCATTTT | CASSRLTGRGNQPQHF | TRBV18 | NA | TRBJ1-5 | TRBD1
TGCGCCAGCAGCCAAGGAACACTGGCGGGATCCCATGAGCAGTTCTTC | CASSQGTLAGSHEQFF | TRBV4-1 | NA | TRBJ2-1 | NA
TGCGCCAGCAGCTTTTTTAGTGGGAACACTGAAGCTTTCTTT | CASSFFSGNTEAFF | TRBV5-1 | NA | TRBJ1-1 | NA
TGTGCCAGCAGCTCATCGCTAGCTAGCGCCTCTTACAATGAGCAGTTCTTC | CASSSSLASASYNEQFF | TRBV11-2 | NA | TRBJ2-1 | NA
TGTGCCAGCACCAACCGGGGATGGCAGCCCCAGCATTTT | CASTNRGWQPQHF | TRBV21-1 | few | TRBJ1-5 | NA
TGTGCCAGCAGCCGTACCCCGACAGCAACCTACGAGCAGTACTTC | CASSRTPTATYEQYF | TRBV7-9 | large | TRBJ2-7 | NA
TGTGCTAGCAGCGGCCACCACGGGAAGAATGAAAAACTGTTTTTT | CASSGHHGKNEKLFF | TRBV7-7 | NA | TRBJ1-4 | NA
TGTGCCAGCAGCTGGGACAGCCACAATGAGCAGTTCTTC | CASSWDSHNEQFF | TRBV6-1 | NA | TRBJ2-1 | TRBD1
TGTGCCAGCAGTGCGGGCCGCTATGGCTACACCTTC | CASSAGRYGYTF | TRBV6-5 | NA | TRBJ1-2 | NA
TGTGCCACCACGCCAAGGACTCTTGGGGAAAAACTGTTTTTT | CATTPRTLGEKLFF | TRBV15 | once | TRBJ1-4 | NA
TGCGCCAGCAGCCAAGAGGATCCTGGTGGGGGGTGGACTGGGGAGACCCAGTACTTC | CASSQEDPGGGWTGETQYF | TRBV4-1 | NA | TRBJ2-5 | NA
TGTGCCAGCAGCCAGAGTAGCTGGGAGACCCAGTACTTC | CASSQSSWETQYF | TRBV4-2 | NA | TRBJ2-5 | NA
TGTGCCAGCAGCGTCTGGCTAGCAGACACCGGGGAGCTGTTTTTT | CASSVWLADTGELFF | TRBV6-5 | NA | TRBJ2-2 | NA
TGTGCCAGCAGCCCGTGGCAGGCACCAAATCAGCCCCAGCATTTT | CASSPWQAPNQPQHF | TRBV28 | NA | TRBJ1-5 | NA
TGTGCCAGCAGTGACTCGAATGACAGGGGGCATCAGCCCCAGCATTTT | CASSDSNDRGHQPQHF | TRBV6-4 | NA | TRBJ1-5 | TRBD1
TGCGCCAGCAGCCCGCGCGGCGGGGCTTCTGGAAACACCATATATTTT | CASSPRGGASGNTIYF | TRBV5-1 | once | TRBJ1-3 | NA
TGCAGCGTTTTGTGCGGGCCCTACGAGCAGTACTTC | CSVLCGPYEQYF | TRBV29-1 | few | TRBJ2-7 | NA
TGTGCCAGCAGTTTAGGAGGGACTGGAAACACCATATATTTT | CASSLGGTGNTIYF | TRBV28 | NA | TRBJ1-3 | NA
TGCGCCAGCAGCCTAGGACTAGCGGGAGTTCGGTCGTTGACAGATACGCAGTATTTT | CASSLGLAGVRSLTDTQYF | TRBV5-1 | NA | TRBJ2-3 | TRBD2
TGCGCCAGCAGCCCCCCGACTAAGTTTTATAACACCGGGGAGCTGTTTTTT | CASSPPTKFYNTGELFF | TRBV5-1 | NA | TRBJ2-2 | NA
TGTGCCAGCAGCTTCGGGGACGGACTTTCGGGGGTCGGGGAGACCCAGTACTTC | CASSFGDGLSGVGETQYF | TRBV7-9 | NA | TRBJ2-5 | NA
TGCGCCAGCATATGGACCGGGATAGGATACTTC | CASIWTGIGYF | TRBV23-1 | few | TRBJ2-7 | NA
TGTGCCAGCAGTTTACCTACCTCGGGACAGTTCTCCTACGAGCAGTACTTC | CASSLPTSGQFSYEQYF | TRBV27 | NA | TRBJ2-7 | TRBD1
TGTGCCAGCATGGACAGCCCCTACGAGCAGTACTTC | CASMDSPYEQYF | TRBV6-6 | NA | TRBJ2-7 | NA
TGTGCCAGTAGTCCCTTCGGGGGACTCTGGGGCACAGATACGCAGTATTTT | CASSPFGGLWGTDTQYF | TRBV19 | NA | TRBJ2-3 | NA
TGTGCCAGCAGCTTGGTTTTACAGGGGTATCTTGGTTACACCTTC | CASSLVLQGYLGYTF | TRBV7-3 | NA | TRBJ1-2 | TRBD1
TGTGCCAGTACGTGGTCAGGGACTAGCCAAGAGACCCAGTACTTC | CASTWSGTSQETQYF | TRBV19 | NA | TRBJ2-5 | TRBD2
TGTGCCAGCAGTCCCAACCCCTCTTATTGGCAGGGGATAGCCAAAAACATTCAGTACTTC | CASSPNPSYWQGIAKNIQYF | TRBV28 | NA | TRBJ2-4 | NA
TGCAGCGTTGAAGTAGGGGACAGGTCCAACGAGCAGTACTTC | CSVEVGDRSNEQYF | TRBV29-1 | medium-sized | TRBJ2-7 | TRBD1
TGTGCCAGTAGTAAGCCACGTCCGGGTACAGGCAGGGACTACGAGCAGTACTTC | CASSKPRPGTGRDYEQYF | TRBV19 | NA | TRBJ2-7 | NA
TGTGCCAGCAGCCTCCCAGGGGCCAACGAGCAGTACTTC | CASSLPGANEQYF | TRBV7-2 | few | TRBJ2-7 | NA
TGTGCCAGCAGCCGATCGCCGGGACAGGGTCCCTACGAGCAGTACTTC | CASSRSPGQGPYEQYF | TRBV7-9 | medium-sized | TRBJ2-7 | TRBD1
TGCAGCGTTGATAGCGGGAGCTACGAGCAGTACTTC | CSVDSGSYEQYF | TRBV29-1 | NA | TRBJ2-7 | TRBD2
TGCGCCAGCAGCCAAGCTCCACACCTAGCTAACTATGGCTACACCTTC | CASSQAPHLANYGYTF | TRBV4-1 | NA | TRBJ1-2 | NA
TGTGCCATCAGAGGGACAGGCGATTCCGGGGAGCTGTTTTTT | CAIRGTGDSGELFF | TRBV10-3 | NA | TRBJ2-2 | TRBD1
TGTGCCGCGCCGACAGGGTACAATGAGCAGTTCTTC | CAAPTGYNEQFF | TRBV30 | NA | TRBJ2-1 | TRBD1
TGTGCCAGCACCCTTGGGACAGGAGGGTCCCAAGAGACCCAGTACTTC | CASTLGTGGSQETQYF | TRBV5-8 | medium-sized | TRBJ2-5 | TRBD1
TGTGCCAGTAATCCGGGACAGGGGTACAATGAGCAGTTCTTC | CASNPGQGYNEQFF | TRBV19 | NA | TRBJ2-1 | TRBD1
TGTGCCAGCAGCTTAGACCGGGAGGGCCTGGCTAGCTCCTACAATGAGCAGTTCTTC | CASSLDREGLASSYNEQFF | TRBV7-9 | NA | TRBJ2-1 | TRBD2
TGTGCCAGCAGCTTGGTAGGGGTTGGCACCGGGGAGCTGTTTTTT | CASSLVGVGTGELFF | TRBV5-4 | large | TRBJ2-2 | NA
TGTGCCAGCAGCTTATTCTCAGGGCTCGCCTCTGACTATGGCTACACCTTC | CASSLFSGLASDYGYTF | TRBV11-2 | NA | TRBJ1-2 | NA